This T cell receptor beta chain was sequenced for a study of blood T cell repertoires in COVID-19. As for the study in general: The United States, Italy and Spain supplied acute and convalescent COVID-19 samples.

As originally analysed: Scientists estimated how many nucleated cells there were by amplifying reference gene primers. This table comes from immunoSEQ multiplex PCR, and its TCRdb copy is limited to in-frame clones, with some not included. Clone size and the V and J calls come from that table; the DNA yielded D and trimming. The sample carries approximately 100,000 clones, approximately 81% recorded once. Trimming pared 5 bases from V and 5 bases from J, leaving 15 bases between. The CDR3 has 15 residues. Germline CDR1 and CDR2: MDHEN and SYDVKM. The sequencing input was peripheral blood. The J gene is TRBJ2-2, the V gene TRBV28; possibly TRBD1 for D (5 bases). This TCR came from a man older than 75 with acute or convalescent COVID-19. The CDR3 coding sequence is TGTGCCAGCAGTCCAGGGCCGGACCGGACCGGGGAGCTGTTTTTT. Protein: CASSPGPDRTGELFF.